This T cell receptor (beta chain) derives from a study of shared clonotypes between healthy human individuals. A word on this clone: The antigen remains undetermined.

Donors included only healthy HIV-negative adults lacking recent acute infections or vaccinations. CDR1 and CDR2 from the germline V gene are SGDLS and YYNGEE. The CDR3 runs to 20 residues. V lost 4 bases and J 0 bases, leaving 27 bases between the germline ends. Notes on the study in general: Clonotype sharing levels among donors were expected to vary with sequencing depth.

Genomic DNA from each subset was divided evenly over several immunoSEQ plates. This table comes from immunoSEQ multiplex PCR, and its TCRdb copy is limited to in-frame clones, with some not included. The profile shows approximately 700,000 clones, approximately 73% of them singletons. The source material was memory CD4+ T cells sorted from blood. Documented subset: CD45RA-negative fraction. The rearrangement uses TRBV9 and TRBJ2-3; tentatively, D is TRBD2 (6 bases). This TCR was recovered from a woman in her thirties in good health. Here the CDR3 reads CASSPTPSGTLFSSTDTQYF. In DNA form, the CDR3 reads TGTGCCAGCAGCCCAACCCCGTCGGGGACTCTCTTTTCTAGCACAGATACGCAGTATTTT.